This entry describes one TCR beta chain. The sample comes from a study of shared clonotypes between healthy human individuals. Trimming stripped 5 bases from V and 0 bases from J, with 13 bases between. The CDR3 totals 15 residues. The germline gives CDR1 SGHTA, CDR2 FQGTGA. Tens of thousands of T cell genomes, or 200 ng DNA, went into the sorted-subset replicate PCRs. Libraries were prepared by immunoSEQ multiplex PCR; TCRdb keeps only in-frame clonotypes and omits some of them. The sample lists a few million clones, roughly 93% occurring once. The chain carries TRBV7-3 and TRBJ1-1; a weak D match, TRBD1 (5 bases). Material: naive CD4+ T cells from PBMCs. This sample's subset: CD45RA+ positively selected. This sequence was found in a man younger than 35 in good health. Some clones in this sample may be carry-over from other donors' samples. CDR3 region: CASSLRQTLNTEAFF. In DNA, the CDR3 is TGTGCCAGCAGCCTTCGACAGACTTTGAACACTGAAGCTTTCTTT.